These T cell receptor beta chains were read from a single sample in a study of naive and memory T cell subsets. From the 5' RACE reads, TCRdb called clonotypes with MiXCR, one entry per CDR3 protein. Of more than 20,000 distinct CDR3 sequences in the sample, under 30% were seen once. The receptors shown here come from a female donor in good health. CDR3s include the opening cysteine and the closing phenylalanine or tryptophan. Fields, in order: CDR3 protein, CDR3 DNA, D gene, V gene, clone size, J gene. A D gene is named only where the DNA matches it firmly. Size is omitted from some rows. Given values are once, few, many or a class for expanded clones.

CASSQGGPTNEKLFF | TGTGCCAGCAGCCAAGGGGGCCCAACTAATGAAAAACTGTTTTTT | TRBD1 | TRBV27 | many | TRBJ1-4
CSALGTGDHEQYF | TGCAGTGCCCTCGGGACAGGGGACCACGAGCAGTACTTC | TRBD1 | TRBV20-1 | few | TRBJ2-7
CARGPRETQYF | TGTGCCAGAGGACCCCGAGAGACCCAGTACTTC | NA | TRBV6-4 | few | TRBJ2-5
CSARNAGRNTGELFF | TGCAGTGCTAGAAATGCAGGGAGGAACACCGGGGAGCTGTTTTTT | NA | TRBV20-1 | medium-sized | TRBJ2-2
CASSYELAGDLYNEQFF | TGTGCCAGCAGTTACGAATTAGCGGGGGACCTATACAATGAGCAGTTCTTC | TRBD2 | TRBV6-5 | NA | TRBJ2-1
CASSLQTLTSGSHEQFF | TGTGCCAGCAGCTTACAGACATTGACTAGCGGATCACATGAGCAGTTCTTC | TRBD2 | TRBV7-9 | many | TRBJ2-1
CASRGLAAYNEQFF | TGTGCCAGCAGGGGACTAGCGGCCTACAATGAGCAGTTCTTC | TRBD2 | TRBV6-1 | NA | TRBJ2-1
CASSPGQGEVYGYTF | TGCGCCAGCAGCCCCGGACAGGGTGAGGTCTATGGCTACACCTTC | TRBD1 | TRBV5-1 | few | TRBJ1-2
CSATDLNPYEQYF | TGCAGTGCGACTGACCTCAATCCTTACGAGCAGTACTTC | NA | TRBV20-1 | NA | TRBJ2-7
CAVPRGGGTQYF | TGTGCCGTTCCGCGAGGGGGAGGGACCCAGTACTTC | NA | TRBV11-2 | many | TRBJ2-5
CSARLTGQFTEAFF | TGCAGTGCTAGATTGACAGGGCAATTCACTGAAGCTTTCTTT | TRBD1 | TRBV20-1 | NA | TRBJ1-1
CAISERGLRTEAFF | TGTGCCATCAGTGAGAGGGGCCTGAGGACTGAAGCTTTCTTT | NA | TRBV10-3 | NA | TRBJ1-1
CASSYLDRSGYTF | TGTGCCAGCAGTTACTTAGACAGATCGGGCTACACCTTC | NA | TRBV6-5 | NA | TRBJ1-2
CASSFRTGGSQETQYF | TGTGCCAGCAGCTTCCGGACAGGGGGTAGCCAAGAGACCCAGTACTTC | TRBD1 | TRBV7-6 | NA | TRBJ2-5
CASSLAGYGGYTQYF | TGTGCCAGCAGCTTAGCGGGGTATGGGGGGTATACGCAGTATTTT | NA | TRBV7-2 | NA | TRBJ2-3
CSASGRADSSTDTQYF | TGCAGTGCTAGCGGGAGGGCTGACTCCAGCACAGATACGCAGTATTTT | TRBD2 | TRBV20-1 | medium-sized | TRBJ2-3
CASSESGGRQPQHF | TGCGCCAGCAGTGAATCCGGGGGTCGACAGCCCCAGCATTTT | NA | TRBV10-2 | many | TRBJ1-5
CASSLMGNTIYF | TGTGCCAGCAGCCTGATGGGAAACACCATATATTTT | NA | TRBV7-8 | many | TRBJ1-3
CASSYVDTGELFF | TGTGCCAGCAGTTACGTAGACACCGGGGAGCTGTTTTTT | NA | TRBV6-2/TRBV6-3 | few | TRBJ2-2
CSVLQGADTQYF | TGCAGCGTCCTACAGGGGGCAGATACGCAGTATTTT | TRBD1 | TRBV29-1 | medium-sized | TRBJ2-3
CASRAGSTDTQYF | TGTGCCAGTAGGGCAGGTAGCACAGATACGCAGTATTTT | NA | TRBV19 | medium-sized | TRBJ2-3
CSAKLAGDYGEQFF | TGCAGTGCTAAACTAGCGGGAGATTATGGTGAGCAGTTCTTC | TRBD2 | TRBV20-1 | many | TRBJ2-1
CSARTGSSTDTQYF | TGCAGCGCTCGGACAGGGTCTAGCACAGATACGCAGTATTTT | TRBD1 | TRBV29-1 | NA | TRBJ2-3
CSAGTGASYEQFF | TGCAGTGCCGGGACAGGGGCATCCTATGAGCAGTTCTTC | TRBD1 | TRBV20-1 | many | TRBJ2-1
CATSRGMGTSGSTQFF | TGTGCCACCAGCAGGGGTATGGGGACTAGCGGGAGCACGCAGTTCTTC | TRBD2 | TRBV15 | NA | TRBJ2-1
CSARGFADTQYF | TGCAGTGCTAGGGGCTTCGCAGATACGCAGTATTTT | NA | TRBV20-1 | many | TRBJ2-3
CASSLGLARIEQFF | TGCGCCAGCAGCTTGGGACTAGCGCGAATCGAGCAGTTCTTC | TRBD2 | TRBV5-1 | NA | TRBJ2-1
CSVGTDTYEQYF | TGCAGCGTTGGGACAGATACCTACGAGCAGTACTTC | NA | TRBV29-1 | few | TRBJ2-7
CASSYVSSGENGYEQYF | TGTGCCAGCAGTTACGTTAGTAGCGGGGAGAATGGATACGAGCAGTACTTC | TRBD2 | TRBV6-5 | few | TRBJ2-7
CASSWDRILAENTGELFF | TGTGCCAGCAGTTGGGACAGGATTTTAGCGGAAAACACCGGGGAGCTGTTTTTT | TRBD1 | TRBV12-3/TRBV12-4 | NA | TRBJ2-2
CSAKRYNEQFF | TGCAGTGCTAAACGGTACAATGAGCAGTTCTTC | NA | TRBV20-1 | NA | TRBJ2-1
CSATVGQGNTDTQYF | TGCAGCGCCACTGTCGGACAGGGCAACACAGATACGCAGTATTTT | TRBD1 | TRBV29-1 | many | TRBJ2-3
CASTPGRDRGNEQYF | TGCGCCAGCACCCCCGGGAGGGACAGGGGGAACGAGCAGTACTTC | TRBD1 | TRBV5-1 | NA | TRBJ2-7
CSVAGRLNTEAFF | TGCAGCGTGGCGGGACGGCTGAACACTGAAGCTTTCTTT | NA | TRBV29-1 | many | TRBJ1-1
CASSRRGEQFF | TGTGCCAGCAGCCGTCGCGGTGAGCAGTTCTTC | NA | TRBV7-2 | NA | TRBJ2-1
CASRRLAGGSADTQYF | TGTGCCAGCAGGAGACTAGCGGGAGGGAGCGCAGATACGCAGTATTTT | TRBD2 | TRBV2 | medium-sized | TRBJ2-3
CASSEGRLSNIQYF | TGTGCCAGCAGTGAAGGTCGTTTAAGTAACATTCAGTACTTC | NA | TRBV2 | many | TRBJ2-4
CASSGHRDRAQPQHF | TGTGCCAGCAGCGGGCACCGGGACAGGGCACAGCCCCAGCATTTT | TRBD1 | TRBV5-7 | medium-sized | TRBJ1-5
CASSARGDTQYF | TGTGCCAGCAGTGCCCGAGGTGATACGCAGTATTTT | NA | TRBV6-2/TRBV6-3 | many | TRBJ2-3
CASSFHTVANTGELFF | TGCGCCAGCAGCTTTCACACCGTTGCGAACACCGGGGAGCTGTTTTTT | NA | TRBV5-1 | NA | TRBJ2-2
CSALTGGAISGTQPQHF | TGCAGTGCTTTGACAGGGGGCGCGATATCCGGGACTCAGCCCCAGCATTTT | TRBD1 | TRBV20-1 | few | TRBJ1-5
CASSQVSGASYEQYF | TGTGCCAGCAGCCAAGTTAGCGGGGCCTCCTACGAGCAGTACTTC | TRBD2 | TRBV4-2 | NA | TRBJ2-7
CSVDYLGAFF | TGCAGCGTTGACTATCTGGGTGCTTTCTTT | NA | TRBV29-1 | many | TRBJ1-1
CASSPENTGPRFSTEAFF | TGTGCCAGCTCACCAGAAAATACAGGGCCCCGATTCAGCACTGAAGCTTTCTTT | NA | TRBV18 | many | TRBJ1-1
CATSEAPGHFYEQYF | TGTGCCACCAGCGAAGCCCCGGGACATTTTTACGAGCAGTACTTC | NA | TRBV15 | medium-sized | TRBJ2-7
CSGIREINEQFF | TGCAGTGGTATCCGGGAGATCAATGAGCAGTTCTTC | NA | TRBV20-1 | few | TRBJ2-1
CSVAPAGSDTEAFF | TGCAGCGTTGCCCCCGCAGGGTCCGACACTGAAGCTTTCTTT | NA | TRBV29-1 | few | TRBJ1-1
CASSPRVVSRDKQNTEAFF | TGTGCCAGCTCACCACGCGTAGTTAGCAGGGACAAGCAGAACACTGAAGCTTTCTTT | NA | TRBV18 | many | TRBJ1-1
CSIGTGYNEQFF | TGCAGCATCGGGACAGGCTACAATGAGCAGTTCTTC | TRBD1 | TRBV29-1 | few | TRBJ2-1
CSASGRHLAGGHQETQYF | TGCAGTGCTAGTGGTCGACATCTAGCGGGGGGCCACCAAGAGACCCAGTACTTC | TRBD2 | TRBV20-1 | NA | TRBJ2-5
CASSLGRGPPGNQPQHF | TGTGCCAGCAGCTTAGGACGAGGCCCCCCGGGCAATCAGCCCCAGCATTTT | NA | TRBV7-6 | medium-sized | TRBJ1-5
CASKQGASNQPQHF | TGTGCCAGCAAACAGGGGGCTAGCAATCAGCCCCAGCATTTT | TRBD1 | TRBV6-5 | NA | TRBJ1-5